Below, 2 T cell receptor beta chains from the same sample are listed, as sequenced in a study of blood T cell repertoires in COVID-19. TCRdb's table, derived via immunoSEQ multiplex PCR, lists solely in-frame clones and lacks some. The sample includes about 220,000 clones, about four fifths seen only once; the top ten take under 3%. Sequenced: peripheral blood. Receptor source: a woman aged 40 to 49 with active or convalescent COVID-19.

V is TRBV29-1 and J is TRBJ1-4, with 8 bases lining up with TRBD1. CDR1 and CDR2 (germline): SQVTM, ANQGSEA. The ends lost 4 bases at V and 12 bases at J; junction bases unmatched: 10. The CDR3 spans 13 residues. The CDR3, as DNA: TGCAGCGTTGCGGACAGGGAGATCGATGAACTGTTTTTT. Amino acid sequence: CSVADREIDELFF.

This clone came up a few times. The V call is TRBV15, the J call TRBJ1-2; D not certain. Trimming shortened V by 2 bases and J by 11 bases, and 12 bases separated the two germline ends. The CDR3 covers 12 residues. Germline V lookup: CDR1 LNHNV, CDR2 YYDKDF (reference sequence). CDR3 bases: TGTGCCACCAGCAGAACCTCATCACAATACACCTTC. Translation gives CATSRTSSQYTF.